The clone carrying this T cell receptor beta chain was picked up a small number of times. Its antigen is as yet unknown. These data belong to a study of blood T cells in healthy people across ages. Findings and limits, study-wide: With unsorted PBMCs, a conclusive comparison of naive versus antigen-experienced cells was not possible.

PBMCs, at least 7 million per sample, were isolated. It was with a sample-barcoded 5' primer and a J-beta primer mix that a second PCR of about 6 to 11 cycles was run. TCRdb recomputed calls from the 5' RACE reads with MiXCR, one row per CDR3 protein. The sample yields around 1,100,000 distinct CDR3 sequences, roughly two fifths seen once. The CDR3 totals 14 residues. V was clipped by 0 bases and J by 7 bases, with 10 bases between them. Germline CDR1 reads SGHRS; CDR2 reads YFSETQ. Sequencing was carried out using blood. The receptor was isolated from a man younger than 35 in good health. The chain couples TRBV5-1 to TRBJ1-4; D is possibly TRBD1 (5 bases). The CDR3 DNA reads TGCGCCAGCAGCTTGGAGGGGTTGGCTGAAAAACTGTTTTTT. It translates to CASSLEGLAEKLFF.